These 31 T cell receptor beta chains originate from one sample sequenced in a study of T cells in Graves' hyperthyroidism and ophthalmopathy. There were TCR beta CDR3 regions amplified from RNA transcripts. HTBI primers were the set used in a first-round RT-PCR of the TCR CDR3. One entry per CDR3 protein results from TCRdb running MiXCR on the multiplex PCR reads. The sample lists fewer than 650,000 distinct CDR3 sequences; approximately 48% were seen once. Material: peripheral blood or thyroid tissue (not recorded which). Receptors originate from an adult woman with Graves' disease, either hyperthyroidism or ophthalmopathy (not recorded which).

The chain carries TRBV20-1 and TRBJ1-3, with TRBD1 as a possible D gene (6 bases). CDR3 length equals 13 residues. The germline V gene has CDR1 DFQATT and CDR2 SNEGSKA (reference sequence). V gave up 5 bases and J gave up 1 base, with 9 bases separating them. CDR3 residues: CSAEDRSGNTIYF. The CDR3 coding sequence is TGCAGTGCTGAGGACAGATCTGGAAACACCATATATTTT.

This clonotype was detected only a few times. The chain combines TRBV30 with TRBJ1-6; 7 bases agree with TRBD1. Per the germline V gene, CDR1 is GTSNPN and CDR2 is SVGIG (reference sequence). This CDR3 has 12 residues. The CDR3 bases are TGTGCTTTGAACAGGGGTCCTTCACCCCTCCACTTT. Its translation is CALNRGPSPLHF.

The V and J genes are TRBV7-2 and TRBJ1-5, with no clear D. The V and J ends lost 2 bases and 4 bases respectively, with 9 bases between them. The CDR3 contains 14 residues. The germline gives CDR1 SGHTA, CDR2 FQGNSA. In nucleotides, the CDR3 is TGTGCCAGCAGCTTACCTAGTGGGAATCAGCCCCAGCATTTT. Encoded protein: CASSLPSGNQPQHF.

This chain connects TRBV19 to TRBJ1-4; maybe TRBD1 (5 bases). The CDR3 has 15 amino acids. Deletions cut 8 bases from V and 2 bases from J, with 15 bases between. Germline CDR1 reads LNHDA; CDR2 reads SQIVND (reference sequence). In DNA form, the CDR3 reads TGTGCCAGTCGGCGAGGGACCTATACTAATGAAAAACTGTTTTTT. Amino acid sequence: CASRRGTYTNEKLFF. Drawing the rest from reference TRBV19 and TRBJ1-4, the complete variable domain is DGGITQSPKYLFRKEGQNVTLSCEQNLNHDAMYWYRQDPGQGLRLIYYSQIVNDFQKGDIAEGYSVSREKKESFPLTVTSAQKNPTAFYLCASRRGTYTNEKLFFGSGTQLSVL.

The rearrangement links TRBV7-8 to TRBJ1-1; 8 bases are a match to TRBD1. Trimming removed 5 bases from V and 5 bases from J; junction bases left unmatched: 7. The germline V gene encodes CDR1 SGHVS and CDR2 FQNEAQ. CDR3 length: 14 amino acids. The CDR3 region has the DNA TGTGCCAGCAGCACCGGGACAGGTGTAACTGAAGCTTTCTTT. Its translation: CASSTGTGVTEAFF.

This rearrangement joins TRBV10-3 to TRBJ2-7; 10 positions agree with TRBD2. The V gene's germline CDR1 is ENHRY and CDR2 SYGVKD. V was pared by 2 bases and J by 3 bases, with 4 bases of the junction left unmatched. The length of the CDR3 is 15 residues. This chain's CDR3 is CAISESLAGDYEQYF. CDR3 DNA sequence: TGTGCCATCAGTGAGAGTCTAGCGGGAGACTACGAGCAGTACTTC.

The chain is built from TRBV7-6 and TRBJ1-3; D uncertain. CDR1 is SGHVS, CDR2 FNYEAQ, per germline. Between the trimmed V and J ends, which lost 4 bases and 0 bases, there was a span of 13 bases. This CDR3 comprises 16 residues. The CDR3 nucleotides read TGTGCCAGCAGCTATTGGGGAGCAGGCTCTGGAAACACCATATATTTT. Protein sequence: CASSYWGAGSGNTIYF.

This clonotype showed up many times. This rearrangement joins TRBV7-2 to TRBJ2-7; 10 positions match TRBD2. Looked up from germline, CDR1 is SGHTA and CDR2 is FQGNSA. This CDR3 contains 17 residues. Losses at the gene ends were 1 base for V and 2 bases for J; bases not matched to a gene: 8. CDR3 in amino acids: CASSLGLGLAGAYEQYF. The CDR3 DNA reads as TGTGCCAGCAGCTTAGGGCTTGGGCTAGCGGGAGCCTACGAGCAGTACTTC.

This clonotype was recorded a few times. One end of the junction varies from germline; a read error may be responsible. The gene calls are TRBV25-1 and TRBJ1-2; 9 bases are shared with TRBD1. The CDR3 is 20 residues long. Germline CDR1 MGHDK, CDR2 SYGVNS. CDR3 in amino acids: CACSATQGAPHLMGYYGYTF. DNA of the CDR3: TGTGCCTGCAGTGCTACACAGGGGGCCCCACACCTGATGGGATACTATGGCTACACCTTC.

This clonotype came up a few times. The V gene is TRBV7-3, the J gene TRBJ2-1; D unresolved. Germline V gives CDR1 SGHTA, CDR2 FQGTGA. Trimming took 0 bases from V and 7 from J, leaving 10 bases between them. CDR3 length equals 14 residues. CDR3 loop: CASSLTRRDNEQFF. CDR3 DNA: TGTGCCAGCAGCTTAACGAGAAGGGATAATGAGCAGTTCTTC.

V usage is TRBV4-1 and J usage is TRBJ2-5, with a weak D call TRBD2 (6 bases). The CDR3 has 14 residues. Germline V gene sequence: CDR1 MGHRA, CDR2 YSYEKL. V was clipped by 3 bases and J by 5 bases, with 13 bases between them. The CDR3 sequence: CASSQMGLQETQYF. CDR3 coding DNA: TGCGCCAGCAGCCAGATGGGACTCCAGGAGACCCAGTACTTC.

The gene calls are TRBV15 and TRBJ2-7, with 8 bases identical to TRBD1. Per the germline V gene, CDR1 is LNHNV and CDR2 is YYDKDF (reference sequence). The J segment lost 1 base and the V segment lost 5 bases, leaving 4 bases of the junction unmatched. The CDR3 sequence is 14 residues long. CDR3 DNA sequence: TGTGCCACCAGCTACAGGGGGAAGTCCTACGAGCAGTACTTC. This encodes CATSYRGKSYEQYF.

The chain combines TRBV12-3 or TRBV12-4 with TRBJ2-5, with 12 bases matching TRBD2. CDR3 length: 14 amino acids. V was pared by 6 bases and J by 9 bases, with 8 bases of the junction left unmatched. CDR3 region: CASSKDSSGRAQYF. DNA for the CDR3: TGTGCCAGCAGCAAGGATTCTAGCGGGAGGGCCCAGTACTTC.

This clonotype has just a few counts. The chain employs TRBV25-1 and TRBJ1-2; D might be TRBD1 (5 bases). Deletions cut 6 bases from V and 4 bases from J, with 21 bases between. Germline V gene sequence: CDR1 MGHDK, CDR2 SYGVNS. This CDR3 contains 16 residues. This chain's CDR3 is CASRGVRQGEIYGYTF. CDR3 nucleotide sequence: TGTGCCAGCAGGGGAGTCAGGCAAGGGGAGATCTATGGCTACACCTTC.

The V gene is TRBV20-1, the J gene TRBJ1-1, with TRBD1 matching 7 bases. Germline CDR1 DFQATT, CDR2 SNEGSKA (reference sequence). With 6 bases clipped from V and 1 base from J, the junction kept 11 bases outside the gene matches. The CDR3 totals 15 residues. The CDR3 region has the DNA TGCAGTGCATTGAAGGGGGCGAATCAGAACACTGAAGCTTTCTTT. This translates into CSALKGANQNTEAFF.

This clonotype was observed a single time. The rearrangement joins TRBV10-2 to TRBJ1-2; D is perhaps TRBD1 (6 bases). CDR3 length equals 16 residues. The germline V gene encodes CDR1 WSHSY and CDR2 SAAADI. Trimming stripped 4 bases from V and 4 bases from J, with 19 bases between. In DNA form, the CDR3 reads TGCGCCAGCAGTGCTAACGACAGGCTCCAAGGCTATGGCTACACCTTC. Protein: CASSANDRLQGYGYTF.

This chain links TRBV12-3 or TRBV12-4 with TRBJ2-7, with 8 bases aligning to TRBD1. This CDR3 region has 16 residues. Trimming cost V 5 bases and J 7 bases; bases outside gene matches: 16. CDR3 sequence reads: CASSTALRGTGREQYF. CDR3 in DNA: TGTGCCAGCAGTACCGCCCTCCGGGGGACAGGACGTGAGCAGTACTTC.

The genes are TRBV19 and TRBJ1-1; D might be TRBD1 (5 bases). The CDR3 totals 15 residues. Deletions cut 10 bases from V and 7 bases from J, with 25 bases between. Per the germline V gene, CDR1 is LNHDA and CDR2 is SQIVND (reference sequence). CDR3 loop: CATTTTWGGANEAFF. As DNA, the CDR3 is TGTGCCACCACCACCACCTGGGGGGGAGCTAATGAAGCTTTCTTT.

This chain connects TRBV29-1 to TRBJ2-7; TRBD2 might be the D (6 bases). The CDR3 totals 12 residues. The V gene's germline CDR1 is SQVTM and CDR2 ANQGSEA. Trimming took 6 bases from V and 2 from J, leaving 11 bases between them. The CDR3 loop reads CSVVASAYEQYF. In DNA, the CDR3 is TGCAGCGTAGTGGCTAGCGCCTACGAGCAGTACTTC.

The chain recombines TRBV29-1 with TRBJ2-5; D remains ambiguous. The germline V and J ends were trimmed by 8 bases and 1 base, with 17 bases remaining between them. Germline V gene data show CDR1 as SQVTM and CDR2 as ANQGSEA. The CDR3 has 14 amino acids. The CDR3 nucleotides read TGCAGCTCCTACATGGGAAAGGCCCAAGAGACCCAGTACTTC. It codes for CSSYMGKAQETQYF.

As regards this clonotype: At one end, the junction sequence differs from germline, possibly due to a read error. The chain links TRBV20-1 to TRBJ2-7; possible D gene TRBD2, 6 bases. This CDR3 contains 13 residues. Germline lookup yields CDR1 DFQATT and CDR2 SNEGSKA (reference sequence). The CDR3 loop reads CSASRRETGELYF. CDR3 in DNA: TGCAGTGCTAGTAGGCGGGAAACCGGGGAGCTGTACTTC.

The chain employs TRBV7-2 and TRBJ1-1; D is uncertain. The germline V and J ends were trimmed by 6 bases and 6 bases, with 8 bases remaining between them. Germline CDR1 is SGHTA and CDR2 is FQGNSA. The CDR3 consists of 11 residues. CDR3 protein: CASSPDAEAFF. Here the CDR3 DNA reads TGTGCCAGCAGTCCGGACGCTGAAGCTTTCTTT. The whole variable domain, filled in from reference TRBV7-2 and TRBJ1-1, reads GAGVSQSPSNKVTEKGKDVELRCDPISGHTALYWYRQSLGQGLEFLIYFQGNSAPDKSGLPSDRFSAERTGGSVSTLTIQRTQQEDSAVYLCASSPDAEAFFGQGTRLTVV.

The chain combines TRBV5-1 with TRBJ1-4; D might be TRBD1 (6 bases). Germline CDR1 and CDR2: SGHRS and YFSETQ. V dropped 4 bases and J dropped 6 bases, with 10 bases sitting between them. The CDR3 has 13 residues. For the CDR3, the DNA is TGCGCCAGCAGCGGCGGACAGCATGAAAAACTGTTTTTT. Translated, it gives CASSGGQHEKLFF.

This clonotype was picked up many times. J is TRBJ1-4 and V is TRBV20-1; TRBD1 matches 9 bases. With 5 bases clipped from V and 6 bases from J, the junction kept 10 bases outside the gene matches. The CDR3 consists of 15 residues. Per the germline V gene, CDR1 is DFQATT and CDR2 is SNEGSKA (reference sequence). The CDR3 coding sequence is TGCAGTGCTTCTAGGCCGGGACAGGGCGATGAAAAACTGTTTTTT. Translated, it gives CSASRPGQGDEKLFF.

This clonotype was seen at least ten times. At one boundary the junction diverges from the germline segment, which might be a read error. CDR3 residues: CASRPGGANTGELFF. The CDR3 nucleotides read TGTGCTAGCAGGCCGGGAGGCGCGAACACCGGGGAGCTGTTTTTT. The genes are TRBV9 and TRBJ2-2; 7 bases are shared with TRBD2. Germline V gene data show CDR1 as SGDLS and CDR2 as YYNGEE. The CDR3 consists of 15 residues. The full variable domain, its missing parts supplied by reference TRBV9 and TRBJ2-2, is DSGVTQTPKHLITATGQRVTLRCSPRSGDLSVYWYQQSLDQGLQFLIQYYNGEERAKGNILERFSAQQFPDLHSELNLSSLELGDSALYFCASRPGGANTGELFFGEGSRLTVL.

The rearrangement uses TRBV20-1 and TRBJ2-1; maybe TRBD2 (5 bases). This CDR3 is 14 amino acids long. V was trimmed by 3 bases and J by 0 bases, leaving 9 bases between them. The germline gives CDR1 DFQATT, CDR2 SNEGSKA (reference sequence). The CDR3 spells CSASRDISYNEQFF. In DNA, the CDR3 is TGCAGTGCTAGCCGGGATATCTCCTACAATGAGCAGTTCTTC.

This chain connects TRBV5-4 to TRBJ2-7, with TRBD1 identical over 9 bases. Germline CDR1 and CDR2: SGHNT and YYREEE (reference sequence). Trimming removed 4 bases from V and 7 bases from J; junction bases left unmatched: 9. The length of the CDR3 is 14 residues. CDR3 region: CASSLPGTGIEQYF. The DNA of the CDR3 is TGTGCCAGCAGCCTCCCCGGGACAGGGATTGAGCAGTACTTC.

This chain uses TRBV7-9 with TRBJ1-5; tentatively, D is TRBD1 (5 bases). Germline CDR1 SEHNR, CDR2 FQNEAQ (reference sequence). V lost 0 bases, J lost 2 bases, and 8 bases lay in between. CDR3 length: 15 amino acids. The DNA of the CDR3 is TGTGCCAGCAGCTTAGCCAGGGAGGGCAATCAGCCCCAGCATTTT. Translated, it gives CASSLAREGNQPQHF.

This clonotype was recorded a few times. V usage is TRBV10-2 and J usage is TRBJ2-1; possible D gene TRBD2, 6 bases. The germline gives CDR1 WSHSY, CDR2 SAAADI. This CDR3 spans 13 amino acids. Trimming took 6 bases from V and 8 from J, leaving 14 bases between them. This CDR3 is CASRETSGHEQFF. The CDR3 nucleotides are TGCGCCAGCAGGGAGACTAGTGGGCATGAGCAGTTCTTC.

This clonotype was counted ten times or more. This chain joins TRBV14 and TRBJ1-1, with 7 bases lining up with TRBD1. After removal of 4 bases from V and 5 bases from J, the junction contained 10 bases not matched to a gene. CDR3 length: 15 residues. CDR1 is SGHDN and CDR2 is FVKESK in the germline V gene. The chain's CDR3 is CASSLTRTGGTEAFF. The CDR3 DNA follows: TGTGCCAGCAGCCTTACCCGGACAGGAGGTACTGAAGCTTTCTTT.

Remarks on this clonotype: One junction end disagrees with the germline gene, perhaps due to a read error. The chain recombines TRBV2 with TRBJ2-2, with 8 bases identical to TRBD1. The germline gives CDR1 SNHLY, CDR2 FYNNEI. CDR3 length: 15 residues. CDR3 nucleotide sequence: TGTGCCAGCAGTTTTAGACAGGGGAACACCGGGGAGCTGTCTTGG. It encodes CASSFRQGNTGELSW. Variable domain in full (rest from reference TRBV2 and TRBJ2-2): EPEVTQTPSHQVTQMGQEVILRCVPISNHLYFYWYRQILGQKVEFLVSFYNNEISEKSEIFDDQFSVERPDGSNFTLKIRSTKLEDSAMYFCASSFRQGNTGELSWGEGSRLTVL.